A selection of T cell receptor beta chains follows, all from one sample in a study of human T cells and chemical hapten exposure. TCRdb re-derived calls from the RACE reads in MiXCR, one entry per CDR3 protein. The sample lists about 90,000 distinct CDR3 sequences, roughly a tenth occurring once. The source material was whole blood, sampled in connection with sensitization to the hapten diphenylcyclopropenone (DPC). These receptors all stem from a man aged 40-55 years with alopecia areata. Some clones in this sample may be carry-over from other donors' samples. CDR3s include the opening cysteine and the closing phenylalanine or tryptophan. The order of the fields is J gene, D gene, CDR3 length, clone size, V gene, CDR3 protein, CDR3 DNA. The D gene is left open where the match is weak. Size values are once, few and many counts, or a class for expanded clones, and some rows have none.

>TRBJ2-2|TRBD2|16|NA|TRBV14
CASSQGLAVYTGELFF
TGTGCCAGCAGCCAAGGGCTAGCGGTCTACACCGGGGAGCTGTTTTTT
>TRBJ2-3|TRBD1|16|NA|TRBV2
CASRPRDSSFTDTQYF
TGTGCCAGCAGACCTAGGGACAGCTCCTTCACAGATACGCAGTATTTT
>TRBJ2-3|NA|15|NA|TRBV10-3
CAISESDHLTDTQYF
TGTGCCATCAGTGAGTCGGACCATCTCACAGATACGCAGTATTTT
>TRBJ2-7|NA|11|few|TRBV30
CAWSLTGPQYF
TGTGCCTGGAGTCTTACGGGACCGCAGTACTTC
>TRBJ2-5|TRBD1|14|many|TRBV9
CASSVATGQETQYF
TGTGCCAGCAGCGTAGCGACAGGGCAAGAGACCCAGTACTTC
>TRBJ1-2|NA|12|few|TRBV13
CASSFQGFGYTF
TGTGCCAGCAGCTTTCAGGGGTTTGGCTACACCTTC
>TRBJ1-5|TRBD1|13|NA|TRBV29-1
CSAGGGSNQPQHF
TGCAGCGCCGGAGGGGGCAGCAATCAGCCCCAGCATTTT
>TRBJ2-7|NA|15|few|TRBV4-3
CASSQMARGAYEQYF
TGCGCCAGCAGCCAAATGGCCCGGGGAGCCTACGAGCAGTACTTC
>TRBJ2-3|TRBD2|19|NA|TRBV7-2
CASSLVHGGVALGTDTQYF
TGTGCCAGCAGCTTAGTCCATGGGGGGGTAGCACTGGGTACAGATACGCAGTATTTT
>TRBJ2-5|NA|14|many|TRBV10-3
CAISELGGIETQYF
TGTGCCATCAGTGAACTCGGGGGAATCGAGACCCAGTACTTC
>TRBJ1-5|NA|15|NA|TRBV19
CASSIGGAFPQPQHF
TGTGCCAGTAGTATCGGGGGGGCGTTTCCTCAGCCCCAGCATTTT
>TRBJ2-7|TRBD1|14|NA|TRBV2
CASLGQIVSYEQYF
TGTGCCAGCCTGGGACAGATCGTCTCCTACGAGCAGTACTTC
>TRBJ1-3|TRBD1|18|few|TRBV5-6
CASSWPTDRALSGNTIYF
TGTGCCAGCAGCTGGCCAACAGACAGGGCACTCTCTGGAAACACCATATATTTT
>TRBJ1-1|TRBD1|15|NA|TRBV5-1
CASSRIQGMNIEAFF
TGCGCCAGCAGCAGAATACAGGGGATGAACATTGAAGCTTTCTTT
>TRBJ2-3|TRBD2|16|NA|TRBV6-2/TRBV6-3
CASCRFPGLAVDTQYF
TGTGCCAGCTGCCGATTCCCGGGACTAGCGGTAGATACGCAGTATTTT
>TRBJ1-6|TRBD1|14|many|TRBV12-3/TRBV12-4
CASNRQGNNSPLHF
TGTGCCAGCAACAGACAGGGGAATAATTCACCCCTCCACTTT
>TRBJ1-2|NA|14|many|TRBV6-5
CASSRDRLYYGYTF
TGTGCCAGCAGTCGAGACAGGCTGTACTATGGCTACACCTTC
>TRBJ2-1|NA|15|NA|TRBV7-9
CAGGVQMTQYNEQFF
TGTGCCGGTGGGGTGCAAATGACCCAATACAATGAGCAGTTCTTC
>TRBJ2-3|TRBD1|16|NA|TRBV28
CASSLFRTGESDTQYF
TGTGCCAGCAGTTTATTTAGGACAGGGGAGTCAGATACGCAGTATTTT
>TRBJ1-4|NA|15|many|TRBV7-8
CASTLQSATNEKLFF
TGTGCCAGCACCCTTCAATCCGCAACTAATGAAAAACTGTTTTTT
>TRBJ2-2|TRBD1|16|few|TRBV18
CASSPLGQGNGGELFF
TGTGCCAGCTCACCTTTGGGACAGGGGAACGGCGGGGAGCTGTTTTTT
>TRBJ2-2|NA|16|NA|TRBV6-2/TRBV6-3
CASSYATAPGTGELFF
TGTGCCAGCAGTTACGCGACAGCCCCGGGCACCGGGGAGCTGTTTTTT
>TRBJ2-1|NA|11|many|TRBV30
CAWSGRNEQFF
TGTGCCTGGAGCGGGCGAAATGAGCAGTTCTTC
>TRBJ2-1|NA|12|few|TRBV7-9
CASSLVPNPQFF
TGTGCCAGCAGCTTAGTGCCCAACCCCCAGTTCTTC
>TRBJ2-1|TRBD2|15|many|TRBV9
CASSKEGVAGNEQFF
TGTGCCAGCAGCAAAGAAGGGGTAGCGGGGAATGAGCAGTTCTTC
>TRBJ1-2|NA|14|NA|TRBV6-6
CATGPGTPFYGYTF
TGTGCCACCGGGCCCGGGACCCCCTTCTATGGCTACACCTTC
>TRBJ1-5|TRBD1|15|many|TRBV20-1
CSAREETGFGQPQHF
TGCAGTGCTAGAGAAGAGACAGGGTTTGGTCAGCCCCAGCATTTT
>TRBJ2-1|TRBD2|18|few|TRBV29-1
CSVRGPGLAGNSYNEQFF
TGCAGCGTGCGGGGTCCGGGACTAGCGGGGAACTCCTACAATGAGCAGTTCTTC
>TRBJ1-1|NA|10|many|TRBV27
CASSLPGAFF
TGTGCCAGCAGTTTACCGGGTGCTTTCTTT
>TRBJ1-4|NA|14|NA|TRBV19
CASARESLNEKLFF
TGTGCCAGTGCAAGGGAGAGTTTGAATGAAAAACTGTTTTTT
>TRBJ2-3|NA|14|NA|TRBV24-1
CATSDFVRGDTQYF
TGTGCCACCAGTGATTTTGTAAGAGGTGATACGCAGTATTTT
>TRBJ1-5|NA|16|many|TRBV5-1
CASSLGGPNTNQPQHF
TGCGCCAGCAGCTTGGGGGGACCAAACACCAATCAGCCCCAGCATTTT
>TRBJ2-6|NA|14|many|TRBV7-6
CASSLASGANVLTF
TGTGCCAGCAGCTTAGCTTCTGGGGCCAACGTCCTGACTTTC
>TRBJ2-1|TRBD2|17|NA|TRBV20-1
CSAAGTSGMSSYNEQFF
TGCAGTGCTGCCGGGACTAGCGGGATGAGCTCCTACAATGAGCAGTTCTTC
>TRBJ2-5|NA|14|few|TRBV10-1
CASGWTEKEETQYF
TGCGCCAGCGGGTGGACAGAGAAAGAGGAGACCCAGTACTTC
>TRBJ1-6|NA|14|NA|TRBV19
CASSMREPVSPLHF
TGTGCCAGTAGTATGAGGGAACCCGTTTCACCCCTCCACTTT
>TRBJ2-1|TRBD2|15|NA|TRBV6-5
CASSPGLAGSNEQFF
TGTGCCAGCAGTCCTGGACTAGCGGGATCGAATGAGCAGTTCTTC